The TCR beta chain described here comes from a study of blood T cell repertoires in COVID-19 (dated by TCRdb to the early 2020s). Regarding the research as a whole: The collaborator samples originated in the United States, Italy and Spain and spanned the acute and convalescent phases of COVID-19. A freely available public database, intended as a resource for researchers studying the immune response to SARS-CoV-2, is where the repertoires were released. Nearly every sample came with metadata listing a de-identified subject ID, COVID-19 status, age in years and sex. The dataset comprised deeply sampled blood TCRbeta repertoires from subjects exposed to, actively infected with, or recovered from COVID-19. Where available, HLA class I and class II types were obtained from metadata supplied by the sample provider rather than from assay-based typing. The prospective study material was composed of cDNA or gDNA derived from T cells, B-cell-depleted T cells, or PBMCs. The samples were drawn from the first 160 participants of the ongoing ImmuneRACE study and from about 1,200 subjects provided by 6 global collaborators.

As regards this clone: Its recognized antigen is unknown. Per-base quality was not reported, and no clone a single base away is much larger than it.

TCRbeta CDR3 regions were amplified from genomic DNA using the immunoSEQ Assay, a bias-controlled multiplex PCR. From the authors' description of their analysis: The number of nucleated cells in each sample was estimated from the amplification of reference gene primers within the assay. Sequence reads were collapsed and filtered to measure the absolute abundance of every unique TCRbeta CDR3 rearrangement. For each sample, productive Simpson clonality was calculated as the square root of Simpson's diversity index across productive rearrangements. The table comes from immuneACCESS by way of TCRdb, which keeps in-frame sequences with V and J called. Part of the clones is missing from these tables; in studies checked, under half for an unresolved V gene and the rest for unknown reasons. V, J and clone size are those of that table, while D and trimming were read from the DNA. The table for this sample lists around 110,000 clones; about nine tenths of them were counted only once. In total, the top ten clones hold 1.5% to 2% of the sample.

Collaborating institutions collected whole blood in K2EDTA tubes following their own protocols. For TCRbeta analysis, collaborators shipped samples in one of three forms: frozen whole blood, isolated PBMCs, or DNA extracted from either of those sample types. In the germline V gene, CDR1 corresponds to SGHAT and CDR2 to FQNNGV. The CDR3 starts with the cysteine, ends with the phenylalanine, and has 14 residues. Kept here is only the CDR3 DNA, which spans 42 bases and is read in frame from base 1. From V the trimming removes 5 bases and from J it removes 9 bases, while the gene matches leave 7 bases of the junction unaccounted for. The study at large found these results: The amount of clinical and demographic metadata varied by source and participant and was provided uncurated.

The clonotype originates from a human donor with active COVID-19. The donor label of this sample is uncertain. Input material: peripheral blood. The chain employs TRBV11-2 and TRBJ2-1, with 10 bases in between that match TRBD1. DNA sequence: TGTGCCAGCAGCAACCGGGACAGGGGTCCTGAGCAGTTCTTC. This gives the protein CASSNRDRGPEQFF.